This T cell receptor (beta chain) was found in a study of blood T cell repertoires in COVID-19. In the original processing: Using reference gene primer amplification, nucleated cell counts were estimated. Some clones are missing from TCRdb's copy, which holds only in-frame ones; the method was immunoSEQ multiplex PCR. The V and J calls and clone size are taken from that table; D and trimming were inferred from the DNA. The profile covers a few hundred thousand clones, with 70% to 90% appearing a single time and approximately 5.2% taken by the ten largest. This clone has just a few counts. Per the germline V gene, CDR1 is MNHEY and CDR2 is SMNVEV (reference sequence). The CDR3 loop spans 13 amino acids. Trimming pared 3 bases from V and 5 bases from J, leaving 10 bases between.

The chain is built from TRBV27 and TRBJ1-2; weak D call: TRBD1 (5 bases). Sequenced: PBMCs or T cells enriched from blood (not recorded which). The sequence was collected from a woman in her 30s who had recovered from COVID-19. CDR3: CASSFGGQYGYTF. In nucleotides, the CDR3 is TGTGCCAGCAGTTTCGGGGGTCAGTATGGCTACACCTTC.